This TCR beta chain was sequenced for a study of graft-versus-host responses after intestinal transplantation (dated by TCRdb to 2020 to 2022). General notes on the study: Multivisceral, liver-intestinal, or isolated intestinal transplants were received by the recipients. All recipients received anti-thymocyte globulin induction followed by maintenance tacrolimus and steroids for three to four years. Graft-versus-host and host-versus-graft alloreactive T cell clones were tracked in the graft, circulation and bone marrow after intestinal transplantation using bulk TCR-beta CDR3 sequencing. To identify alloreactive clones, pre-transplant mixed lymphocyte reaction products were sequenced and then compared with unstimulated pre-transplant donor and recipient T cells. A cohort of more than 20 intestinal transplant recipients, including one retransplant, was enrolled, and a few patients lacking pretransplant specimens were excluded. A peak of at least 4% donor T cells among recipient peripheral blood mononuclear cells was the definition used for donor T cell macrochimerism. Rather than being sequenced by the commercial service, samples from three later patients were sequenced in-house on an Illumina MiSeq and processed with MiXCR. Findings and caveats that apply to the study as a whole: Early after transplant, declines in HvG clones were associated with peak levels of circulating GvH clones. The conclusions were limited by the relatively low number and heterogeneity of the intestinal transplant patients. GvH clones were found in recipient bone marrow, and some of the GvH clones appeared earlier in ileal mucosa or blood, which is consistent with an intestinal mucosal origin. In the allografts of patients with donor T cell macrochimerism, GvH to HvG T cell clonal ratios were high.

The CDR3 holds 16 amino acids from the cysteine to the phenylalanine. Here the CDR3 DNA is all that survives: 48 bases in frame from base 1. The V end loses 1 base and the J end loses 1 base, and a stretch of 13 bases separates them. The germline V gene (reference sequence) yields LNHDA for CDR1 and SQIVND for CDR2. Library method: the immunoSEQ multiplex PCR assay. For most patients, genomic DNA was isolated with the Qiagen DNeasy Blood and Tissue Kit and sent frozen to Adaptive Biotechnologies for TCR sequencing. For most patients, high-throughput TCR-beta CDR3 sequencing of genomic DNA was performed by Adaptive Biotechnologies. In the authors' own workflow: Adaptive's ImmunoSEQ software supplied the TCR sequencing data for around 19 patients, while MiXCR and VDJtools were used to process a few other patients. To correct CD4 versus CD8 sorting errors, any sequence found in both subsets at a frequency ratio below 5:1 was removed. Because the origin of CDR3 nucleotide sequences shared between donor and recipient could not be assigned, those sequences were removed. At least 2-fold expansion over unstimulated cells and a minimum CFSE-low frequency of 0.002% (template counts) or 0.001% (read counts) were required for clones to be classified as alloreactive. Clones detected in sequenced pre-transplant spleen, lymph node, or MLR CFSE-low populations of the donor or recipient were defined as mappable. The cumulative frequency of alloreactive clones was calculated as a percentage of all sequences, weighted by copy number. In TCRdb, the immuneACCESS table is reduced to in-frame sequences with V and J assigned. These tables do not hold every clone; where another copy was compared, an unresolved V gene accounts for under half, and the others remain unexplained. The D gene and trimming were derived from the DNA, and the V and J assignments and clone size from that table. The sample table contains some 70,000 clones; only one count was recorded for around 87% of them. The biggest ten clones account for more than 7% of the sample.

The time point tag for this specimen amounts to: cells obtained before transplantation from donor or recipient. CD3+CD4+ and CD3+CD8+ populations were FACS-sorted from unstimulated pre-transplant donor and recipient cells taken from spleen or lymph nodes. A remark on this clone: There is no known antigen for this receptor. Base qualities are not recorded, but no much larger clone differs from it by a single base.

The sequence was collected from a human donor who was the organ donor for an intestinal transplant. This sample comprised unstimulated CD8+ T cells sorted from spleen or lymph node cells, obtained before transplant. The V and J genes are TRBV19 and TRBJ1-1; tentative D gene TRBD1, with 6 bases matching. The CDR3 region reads CASSIGTEVPNTEAFF. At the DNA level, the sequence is TGTGCCAGTAGTATAGGGACAGAGGTCCCGAACACTGAAGCTTTCTTT.